This entry lists 20 T cell receptor beta chains sequenced from one sample in a study of blood T cell repertoires in COVID-19. Here immunoSEQ multiplex PCR was the method, and the copy in TCRdb shows in-frame clones only, minus some. The sample yields roughly 240,000 clones, about 84% seen once. What was sequenced was PBMCs or T cells enriched from blood (not recorded which). The receptors stem from a woman in her forties or fifties who had recovered from COVID-19.

The chain joins TRBV4-1 to TRBJ1-5; maybe TRBD1 (6 bases). Germline CDR1 MGHRA, CDR2 YSYEKL. Trimming stripped 3 bases from V and 4 bases from J, with 13 bases between. This CDR3 contains 15 residues. CDR3 amino acids: CASSHLLGQNQPQHF. The CDR3 DNA reads as TGCGCCAGCAGCCACTTGCTGGGACAAAATCAGCCCCAGCATTTT.

The chain links TRBV9 to TRBJ1-1, with no clear D. Trimming took 2 bases from V and 4 from J, leaving 12 bases between them. The CDR3 loop spans 14 amino acids. Germline V CDR1 and CDR2: SGDLS, YYNGEE. This chain's CDR3 is CASSVLAEPTEAFF. The DNA of the CDR3 is TGTGCCAGCAGCGTGTTAGCGGAGCCCACTGAAGCTTTCTTT.

The genes are TRBV11-3 and TRBJ2-5; tentatively, D is TRBD2 (6 bases). This CDR3 region has 15 residues. Trimming shortened V by 5 bases and J by 5 bases, and 18 bases separated the two germline ends. Germline V gene lookup returns CDR1 SGHNT and CDR2 YENEEA. The CDR3 is CASSPQEGRGETQYF. In DNA, the CDR3 is TGTGCCAGCAGCCCTCAGGAGGGGCGCGGGGAGACCCAGTACTTC.

The chain employs TRBV5-1 and TRBJ1-1, with D possibly matching TRBD1 (5 bases). The CDR3 covers 13 residues. Trimming removed 4 bases at V and 4 bases at J, with 11 bases between. The germline CDR1 and CDR2 sequences are SGHRS and YFSETQ. Here the CDR3 reads CASSQGLLTEAFF. CDR3 DNA sequence: TGCGCCAGCAGCCAGGGACTGCTCACTGAAGCTTTCTTT.

The chain is built from TRBV28 and TRBJ1-5; TRBD1 might be the D (5 bases). The CDR3 is made up of 17 amino acids. Trimming stripped 4 bases from V and 1 base from J, with 17 bases between. Germline values: CDR1 MDHEN, CDR2 SYDVKM. The CDR3 DNA reads as TGTGCCAGCAGTTCGCTAACCCCGACAGTAAGCAATCAGCCCCAGCATTTT. Its translation: CASSSLTPTVSNQPQHF.

This sequence joins TRBV7-9 and TRBJ1-4; TRBD1 matches 7 bases. V gave up 8 bases and J gave up 3 bases; unmatched junction bases: 6. Per the germline V gene, CDR1 is SEHNR and CDR2 is FQNEAQ (reference sequence). The CDR3 totals 14 residues. This CDR3 is CASEQQGANEKLFF. CDR3 bases: TGTGCCAGCGAGCAGCAGGGGGCTAATGAAAAACTGTTTTTT.

This chain links TRBV2 with TRBJ2-1; 9 bases are a match to TRBD1. Germline values: CDR1 SNHLY, CDR2 FYNNEI. The CDR3 covers 15 residues. Trimming cost V 6 bases and J 4 bases; bases outside gene matches: 7. CDR3 nucleotides: TGTGCCAGCAGGGGGACAGGGAAAATATACAATGAGCAGTTCTTC. Its protein is CASRGTGKIYNEQFF.

This clone was found once. The rearrangement joins TRBV7-3 to TRBJ1-2, with 9 bases matching TRBD1. The J segment lost 4 bases and the V segment lost 4 bases, leaving 7 bases of the junction unmatched. Germline V CDR1 and CDR2: SGHTA, FQGTGA. The CDR3 has 15 residues. In nucleotides, the CDR3 is TGTGCCAGCAGCTCTACAGGGGGCCAACGCTATGGCTACACCTTC. Protein product: CASSSTGGQRYGYTF.

The V gene is TRBV27, the J gene TRBJ1-1, with 8 bases fitting TRBD1. Germline trimming cut 10 bases from V and 4 bases from J; bases unmatched to any gene: 17. The CDR3 has 16 residues. The germline CDR1 and CDR2 sequences are MNHEY and SMNVEV (reference sequence). For the CDR3, the DNA is TGTGCCACCCGGAGGGGGACAGGATTTGTGGTCACTGAAGCTTTCTTT. Translating gives CATRRGTGFVVTEAFF.

This chain links TRBV18 with TRBJ1-5, with a weak D call TRBD1 (6 bases). Germline V gene data show CDR1 as KGHSH and CDR2 as LQKENI. Deletions cut 5 bases from V and 8 bases from J, with 13 bases between. This CDR3 has 13 residues. CDR3 nucleotide sequence: TGTGCCAGCTCAAAACAGGGTGAGGAGCCCCAGCATTTT. This translates into CASSKQGEEPQHF.

The V and J genes are TRBV27 and TRBJ2-2; 7 bases map to TRBD1. The V gene end was trimmed by 6 bases and the J gene end by 4 bases; junction bases not matched to a gene: 8. Per germline, CDR1 MNHEY and CDR2 SMNVEV (reference sequence). The CDR3 contains 15 residues. The chain's CDR3 is CASRLGTARTGELFF. The CDR3 nucleotides read TGTGCCAGCAGACTGGGGACAGCCCGCACCGGGGAGCTGTTTTTT.

The rearrangement links TRBV11-3 to TRBJ2-4, with 12 bases aligning to TRBD1. Germline lookup yields CDR1 SGHNT and CDR2 YENEEA. The CDR3 extends over 15 amino acids. V shed 4 bases, J shed 5 bases, and the junction held 3 bases outside the gene matches. Written as DNA, the CDR3 is TGTGCCAGCAGCTCGGGACAGGGGGCGCAAAACATTCAGTACTTC. Translated: CASSSGQGAQNIQYF. The full variable domain, rest sourced from reference TRBV11-3 and TRBJ2-4, is EAGVVQSPRYKIIEKKQPVAFWCNPISGHNTLYWYLQNLGQGPELLIRYENEEAVDDSQLPKDRFSAERLKGVDSTLKIQPAELGDSAVYLCASSSGQGAQNIQYFGAGTRLSVL.

V and J are TRBV6-5 and TRBJ1-1; D is unresolved. There are 14 residues in the CDR3. The germline gives CDR1 MNHEY, CDR2 SVGAGI. V was pared by 2 bases and J by 12 bases, with 19 bases between. In DNA, the CDR3 is TGTGCCAGCAGTTACCCCAACGACCTCGGACTCCCTTTCTTT. Residues: CASSYPNDLGLPFF.

V usage is TRBV30 and J usage is TRBJ1-2, with 12 positions matching TRBD1. This CDR3 region has 14 residues. Germline V CDR1 and CDR2: GTSNPN, SVGIG (reference sequence). The ends lost 3 bases at V and 8 bases at J; junction bases unmatched: 7. The CDR3 DNA follows: TGTGCCTGGAGCTCCGGGACAGGGGGCATCGGCTACACCTTC. This codes for CAWSSGTGGIGYTF.

This rearrangement joins TRBV3-1 (or the pseudogene TRBV3-2) to TRBJ2-3, with TRBD1 as a possible D gene (7 bases). V was shortened by 6 bases and J by 4 bases, with 14 bases between the two germline ends. Looked up from germline, CDR1 is LGHDT and CDR2 is YNNKEL (reference sequence). The CDR3 runs 14 residues. The CDR3 loop reads CASSQGDFADTQYF. In nucleotides, the CDR3 is TGTGCCAGCAGTCAGGGGGACTTTGCAGATACGCAGTATTTT.

The chain employs TRBV4-1 and TRBJ1-5; TRBD1 matches 9 bases. The V gene end was trimmed by 3 bases and the J gene end by 4 bases; junction bases not matched to a gene: 4. This CDR3 region has 15 residues. In germline, CDR1 is MGHRA, CDR2 YSYEKL. The CDR3 here is CASSHVGTGNQPQHF. CDR3 coding DNA: TGCGCCAGCAGCCATGTCGGGACAGGGAATCAGCCCCAGCATTTT.

The chain is built from TRBV25-1 and TRBJ2-7, with 13 nucleotides matching TRBD2. CDR3 length: 16 residues. Germline assignment: CDR1 MGHDK and CDR2 SYGVNS. Trimming at V came to 6 bases and at J to 2 bases, leaving 7 bases not matched to a gene. CDR3 sequence (DNA): TGTGCCAGCAGCGGGGGACTAGCGGGATCGGCCTACGAGCAGTACTTC. It yields the protein CASSGGLAGSAYEQYF.

The J gene is TRBJ1-6, the V gene TRBV5-4; TRBD1 agrees at 7 bases. V lost 4 bases, J lost 6 bases, and 7 bases stayed unmatched. The CDR3 length is 15 residues. Per the germline V gene, CDR1 is SGHNT and CDR2 is YYREEE (reference sequence). The CDR3 loop reads CASSPRTGLNSPLHF. The CDR3 nucleotides are TGTGCCAGCAGCCCGCGGACAGGTCTTAATTCACCCCTCCACTTT.

V usage is TRBV11-2 and J usage is TRBJ2-5; D may be TRBD2 (5 bases). The CDR3 contains 15 residues. From germline, CDR1 is SGHAT and CDR2 FQNNGV. V was shortened by 5 bases and J by 5 bases, with 18 bases between the two germline ends. DNA of the CDR3: TGTGCCAGCAGCCCGACCGGGTGGGGAGCGGAGACCCAGTACTTC. It translates to CASSPTGWGAETQYF.

The rearrangement joins TRBV19 to TRBJ1-6; D may be TRBD1 (5 bases). Per the germline V gene, CDR1 is LNHDA and CDR2 is SQIVND (reference sequence). The CDR3 runs to 14 residues. The V end lost 10 bases, the J end lost 4 bases, and 14 bases lay between the germline ends. In nucleotides, the CDR3 is TGTGCCACCCAGGGTGATATTTATAATTCACCCCTCCACTTT. Encoded protein: CATQGDIYNSPLHF.